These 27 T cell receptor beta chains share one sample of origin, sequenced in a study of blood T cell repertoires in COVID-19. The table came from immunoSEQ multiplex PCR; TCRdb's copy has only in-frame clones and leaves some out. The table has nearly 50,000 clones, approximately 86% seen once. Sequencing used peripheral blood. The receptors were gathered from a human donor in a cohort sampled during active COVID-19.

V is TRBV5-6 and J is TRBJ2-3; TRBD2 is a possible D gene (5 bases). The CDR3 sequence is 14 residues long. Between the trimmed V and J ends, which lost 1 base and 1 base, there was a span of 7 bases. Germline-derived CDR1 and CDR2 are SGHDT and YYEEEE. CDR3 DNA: TGTGCCAGCAGCTTGAGAGCGGGCACAGATACGCAGTATTTT. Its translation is CASSLRAGTDTQYF.

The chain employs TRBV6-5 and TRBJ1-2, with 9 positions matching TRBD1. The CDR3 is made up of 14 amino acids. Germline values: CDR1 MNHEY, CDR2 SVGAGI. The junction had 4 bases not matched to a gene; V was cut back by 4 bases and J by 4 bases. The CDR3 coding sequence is TGTGCCAGCAGTTCCACGACAGGGGGCTATGGCTACACCTTC. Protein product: CASSSTTGGYGYTF.

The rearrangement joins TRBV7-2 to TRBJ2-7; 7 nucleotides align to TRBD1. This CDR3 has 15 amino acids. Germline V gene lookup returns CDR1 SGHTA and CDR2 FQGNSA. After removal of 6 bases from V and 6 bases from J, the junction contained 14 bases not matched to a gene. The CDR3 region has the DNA TGTGCCAGCAGGCGTACAGGGGTCATCTTCTCCGAGCAGTACTTC. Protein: CASRRTGVIFSEQYF.

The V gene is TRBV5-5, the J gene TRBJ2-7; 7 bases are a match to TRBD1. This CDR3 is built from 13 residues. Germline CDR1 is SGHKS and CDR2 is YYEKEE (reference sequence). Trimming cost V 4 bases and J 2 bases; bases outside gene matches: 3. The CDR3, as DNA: TGTGCCAGCAGCCAGCAGGGGGCCTACGAGCAGTACTTC. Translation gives CASSQQGAYEQYF. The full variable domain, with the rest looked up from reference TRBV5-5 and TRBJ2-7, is DAGVTQSPTHLIKTRGQQVTLRCSPISGHKSVSWYQQVLGQGPQFIFQYYEKEERGRGNFPDRFSARQFPNYSSELNVNALLLGDSALYLCASSQQGAYEQYFGPGTRLTVT.

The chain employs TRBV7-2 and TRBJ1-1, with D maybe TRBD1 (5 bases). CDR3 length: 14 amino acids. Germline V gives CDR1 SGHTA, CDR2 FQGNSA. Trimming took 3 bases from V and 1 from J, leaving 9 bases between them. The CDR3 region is CASSFQGPNTEAFF. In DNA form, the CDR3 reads TGTGCCAGCAGCTTTCAGGGCCCGAACACTGAAGCTTTCTTT.

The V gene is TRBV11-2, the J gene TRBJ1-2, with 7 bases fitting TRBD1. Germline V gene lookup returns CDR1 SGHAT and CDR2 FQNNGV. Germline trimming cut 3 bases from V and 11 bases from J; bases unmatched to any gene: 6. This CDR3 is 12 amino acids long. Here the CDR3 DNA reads TGTGCCAGCAGCTTGGTCCAGGGGGAATACACCTTC. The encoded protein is CASSLVQGEYTF. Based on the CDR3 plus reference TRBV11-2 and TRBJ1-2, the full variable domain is EAGVAQSPRYKIIEKRQSVAFWCNPISGHATLYWYQQILGQGPKLLIQFQNNGVVDDSQLPKDRFSAERLKGVDSTLKIQPAKLEDSAVYLCASSLVQGEYTFGSGTRLTVV.

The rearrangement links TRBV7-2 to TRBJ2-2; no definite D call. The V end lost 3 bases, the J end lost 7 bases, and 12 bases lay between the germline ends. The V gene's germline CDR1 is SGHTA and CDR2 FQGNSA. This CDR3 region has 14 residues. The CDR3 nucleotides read TGTGCCAGCAGCTTGAACCCCACGGTCGGGGAGCTGTTTTTT. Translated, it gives CASSLNPTVGELFF.

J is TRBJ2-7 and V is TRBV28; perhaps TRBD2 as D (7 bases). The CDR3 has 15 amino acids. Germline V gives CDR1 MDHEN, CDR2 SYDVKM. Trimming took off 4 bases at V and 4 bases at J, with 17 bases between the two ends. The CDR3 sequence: CASSSSGGLKYEQYF. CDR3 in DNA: TGTGCCAGCAGTTCCTCGGGGGGCCTAAAATACGAGCAGTACTTC.

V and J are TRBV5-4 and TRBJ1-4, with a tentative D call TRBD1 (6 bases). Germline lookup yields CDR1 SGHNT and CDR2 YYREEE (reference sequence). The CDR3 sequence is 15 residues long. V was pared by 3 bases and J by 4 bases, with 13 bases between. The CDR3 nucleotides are TGTGCCAGCAGCTCCCGGGACACGGTTAATGAAAAACTGTTTTTT. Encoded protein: CASSSRDTVNEKLFF.

CDR3 amino acids: CASSFSRSTGEGSSYEQYF. The CDR3 coding sequence is TGTGCCAGCAGTTTTTCTCGTTCGACAGGGGAAGGAAGCTCCTACGAGCAGTACTTC. This chain links TRBV27 with TRBJ2-7; TRBD1 aligns across 8 bases. Germline values: CDR1 MNHEY, CDR2 SMNVEV (reference sequence). CDR3 length: 19 amino acids. Germline trimming cut 3 bases from V and 0 bases from J; bases unmatched to any gene: 16.

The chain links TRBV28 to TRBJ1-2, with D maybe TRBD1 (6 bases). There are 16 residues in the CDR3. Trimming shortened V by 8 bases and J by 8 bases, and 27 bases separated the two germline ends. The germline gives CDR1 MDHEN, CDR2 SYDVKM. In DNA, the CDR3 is TGTGCCAGCGGGACTACCGGGACACCAAAGAGGATCGGCTACACCTTC. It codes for CASGTTGTPKRIGYTF.

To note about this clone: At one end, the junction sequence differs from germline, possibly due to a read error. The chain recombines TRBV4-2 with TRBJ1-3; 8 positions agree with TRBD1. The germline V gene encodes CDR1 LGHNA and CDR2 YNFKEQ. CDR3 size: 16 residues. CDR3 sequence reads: CASSQEQTGAGNTMYF. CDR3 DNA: TGTGCCAGCAGCCAAGAACAGACAGGGGCTGGAAACACCATGTATTTT.

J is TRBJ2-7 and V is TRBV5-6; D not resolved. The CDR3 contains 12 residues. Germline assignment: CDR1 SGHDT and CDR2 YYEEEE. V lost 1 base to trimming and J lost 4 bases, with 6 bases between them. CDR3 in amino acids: CASSLSGYEQYF. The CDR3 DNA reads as TGTGCCAGCAGCTTGTCGGGTTACGAGCAGTACTTC.

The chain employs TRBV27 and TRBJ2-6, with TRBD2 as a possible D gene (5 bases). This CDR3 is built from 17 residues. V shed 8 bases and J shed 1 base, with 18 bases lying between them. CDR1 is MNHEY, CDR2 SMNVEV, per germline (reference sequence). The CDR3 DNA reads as TGTGCCAGCGGAAGGCCCTGGGAGATATCTGGGGCCAACGTCCTGACTTTC. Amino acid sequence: CASGRPWEISGANVLTF.

CDR3 nucleotide sequence: TGTGCCAGCAGTCCCAGGGGACGGGATGGCTACACCTTC. This gives the protein CASSPRGRDGYTF. V usage is TRBV6-5 and J usage is TRBJ1-2; a weak D match, TRBD1 (6 bases). The CDR3 loop spans 13 amino acids. V was trimmed by 5 bases and J by 6 bases, leaving 13 bases between them. Germline V gene sequence: CDR1 MNHEY, CDR2 SVGAGI.

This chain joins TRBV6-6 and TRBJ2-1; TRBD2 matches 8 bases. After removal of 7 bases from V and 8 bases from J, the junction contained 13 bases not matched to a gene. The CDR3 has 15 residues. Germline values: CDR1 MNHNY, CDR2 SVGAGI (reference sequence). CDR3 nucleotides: TGTGCCAGCACCATTATGGGAGCGGGAGCGGATGAGCAGTTCTTC. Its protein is CASTIMGAGADEQFF.

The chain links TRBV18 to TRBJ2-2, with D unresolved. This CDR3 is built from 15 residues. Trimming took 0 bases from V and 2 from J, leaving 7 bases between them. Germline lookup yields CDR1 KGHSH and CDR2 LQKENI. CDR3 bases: TGTGCCAGCTCACCACCGGTCAGAAACACCGGGGAGCTGTTTTTT. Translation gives CASSPPVRNTGELFF.

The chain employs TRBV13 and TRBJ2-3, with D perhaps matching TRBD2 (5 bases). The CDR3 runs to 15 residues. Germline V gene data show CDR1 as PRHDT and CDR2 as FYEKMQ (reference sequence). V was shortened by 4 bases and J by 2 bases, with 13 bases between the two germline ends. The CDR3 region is CASSYRLGDTDTQYF. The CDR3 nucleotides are TGTGCCAGCAGCTATAGACTGGGAGACACAGATACGCAGTATTTT. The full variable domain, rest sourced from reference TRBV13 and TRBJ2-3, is AAGVIQSPRHLIKEKRETATLKCYPIPRHDTVYWYQQGPGQDPQFLISFYEKMQSDKGSIPDRFSAQQFSDYHSELNMSSLELGDSALYFCASSYRLGDTDTQYFGPGTRLTVL.

The CDR3 loop is CASSLAGMHYEQYF. In DNA form, the CDR3 reads TGCGCCAGCAGCTTGGCCGGGATGCACTACGAGCAGTACTTC. The chain employs TRBV5-1 and TRBJ2-7, with a weak D call TRBD2 (5 bases). Germline CDR1 is SGHRS and CDR2 is YFSETQ. V lost 0 bases, J lost 3 bases, and 10 bases lay in between. The CDR3 is 14 residues long. Supplemented by reference TRBV5-1 and TRBJ2-7, the full variable domain reads KAGVTQTPRYLIKTRGQQVTLSCSPISGHRSVSWYQQTPGQGLQFLFEYFSETQRNKGNFPGRFSGRQFSNSRSEMNVSTLELGDSALYLCASSLAGMHYEQYFGPGTRLTVT.

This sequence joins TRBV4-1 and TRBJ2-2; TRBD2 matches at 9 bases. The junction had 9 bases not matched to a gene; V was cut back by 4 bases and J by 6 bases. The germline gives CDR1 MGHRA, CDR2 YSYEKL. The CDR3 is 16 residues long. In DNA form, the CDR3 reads TGCGCCAGCAGCCCGAGGGAGGTAGCGGGAGCCGGGGAGCTGTTTTTT. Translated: CASSPREVAGAGELFF.

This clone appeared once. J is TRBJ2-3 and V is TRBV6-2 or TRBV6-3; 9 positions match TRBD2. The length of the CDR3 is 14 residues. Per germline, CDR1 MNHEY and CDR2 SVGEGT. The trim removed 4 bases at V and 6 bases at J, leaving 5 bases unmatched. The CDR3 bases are TGTGCCAGCAGTTCCGGGACTAGCTTCGATACGCAGTATTTT. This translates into CASSSGTSFDTQYF.

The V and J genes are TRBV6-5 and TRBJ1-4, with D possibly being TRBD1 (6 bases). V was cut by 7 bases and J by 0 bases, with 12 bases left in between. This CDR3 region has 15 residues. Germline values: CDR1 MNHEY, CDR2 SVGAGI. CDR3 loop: CASKLGGATNEKLFF. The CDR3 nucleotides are TGTGCCAGCAAACTAGGGGGAGCAACTAATGAAAAACTGTTTTTT.

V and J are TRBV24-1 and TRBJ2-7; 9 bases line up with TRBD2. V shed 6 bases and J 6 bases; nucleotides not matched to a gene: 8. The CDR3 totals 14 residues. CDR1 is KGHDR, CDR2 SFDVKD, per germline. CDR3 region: CATSYGLAGSEQYF. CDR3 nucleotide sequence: TGTGCCACCAGTTATGGGCTAGCGGGAAGCGAGCAGTACTTC.

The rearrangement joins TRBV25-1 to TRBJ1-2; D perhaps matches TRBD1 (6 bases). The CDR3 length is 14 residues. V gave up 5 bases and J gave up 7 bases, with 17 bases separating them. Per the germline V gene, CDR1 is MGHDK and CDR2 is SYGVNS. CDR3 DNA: TGTGCCAGCAGTTCCCACAGGGCTGACGGTGGCTACACCTTC. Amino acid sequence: CASSSHRADGGYTF.

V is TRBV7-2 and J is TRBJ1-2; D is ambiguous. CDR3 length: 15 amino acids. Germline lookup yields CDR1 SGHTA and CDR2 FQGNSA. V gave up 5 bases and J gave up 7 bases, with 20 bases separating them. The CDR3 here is CASSPHPGERGGYTF. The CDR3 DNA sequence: TGTGCCAGCAGCCCCCACCCCGGGGAACGTGGTGGCTACACCTTC.

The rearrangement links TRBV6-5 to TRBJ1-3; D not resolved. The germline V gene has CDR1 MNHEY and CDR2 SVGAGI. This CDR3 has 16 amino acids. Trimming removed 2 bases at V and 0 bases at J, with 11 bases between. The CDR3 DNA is TGTGCCAGCAGTTACACCAGGCTGAGCTCTGGAAACACCATATATTTT. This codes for CASSYTRLSSGNTIYF.

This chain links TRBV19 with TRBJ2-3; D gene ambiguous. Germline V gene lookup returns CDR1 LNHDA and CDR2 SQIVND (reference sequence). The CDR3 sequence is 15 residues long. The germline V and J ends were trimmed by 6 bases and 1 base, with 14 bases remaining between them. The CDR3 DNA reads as TGTGCCAGTAGCTACCGGAACGCGGGCACAGATACGCAGTATTTT. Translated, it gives CASSYRNAGTDTQYF.